These T cell receptor beta chains were read from a single sample in a study of shared clonotypes between healthy human individuals. Clones were sequenced by immunoSEQ multiplex PCR, and TCRdb holds only the in-frame ones, with some missing. The data hold roughly 1,500,000 clones, with around 98% observed a single time. Sequencing was done on a sample of naive CD4+ T cells sorted from blood. Receptors originate from a man younger than 45 in good health. CDR3s include the opening cysteine and the closing phenylalanine or tryptophan. The order of the fields is V gene, J gene, D gene, CDR3 length, CDR3 protein. A D gene is named only where the DNA matches it firmly.

v_gene: TRBV6-5
j_gene: TRBJ1-5
d_gene: NA
len: 15
CDR3aa: CASTPTGGPNQPQHF

v_gene: TRBV4-1
j_gene: TRBJ2-7
d_gene: TRBD1
len: 16
CDR3aa: CASSRTPGQGTYEQYF

v_gene: TRBV7-2
j_gene: TRBJ1-2
d_gene: NA
len: 15
CDR3aa: CASSLGAGTNYGYTF

v_gene: TRBV14
j_gene: TRBJ2-1
d_gene: NA
len: 14
CDR3aa: CASSPYYRPNEQFF

v_gene: TRBV5-5
j_gene: TRBJ2-5
d_gene: NA
len: 16
CDR3aa: CASSFLGTLDWETQYF

v_gene: TRBV30
j_gene: TRBJ1-5
d_gene: TRBD1
len: 14
CDR3aa: CAWSVGTVDQPQHF

v_gene: TRBV7-6
j_gene: TRBJ1-1
d_gene: NA
len: 11
CDR3aa: CASSGSREAFF

v_gene: TRBV30
j_gene: TRBJ1-5
d_gene: NA
len: 13
CDR3aa: CAWSQGTRQPQHF

v_gene: TRBV5-1
j_gene: TRBJ2-5
d_gene: NA
len: 15
CDR3aa: CASSLRGVDQETQYF

v_gene: TRBV7-2
j_gene: TRBJ1-3
d_gene: NA
len: 13
CDR3aa: CASSPFSGNTIYF

v_gene: TRBV7-2
j_gene: TRBJ2-1
d_gene: TRBD2
len: 18
CDR3aa: CASSLVLAGGLDYNEQFF

v_gene: TRBV5-1
j_gene: TRBJ2-3
d_gene: TRBD2
len: 19
CDR3aa: CASSLGLAGEVRLTDTQYF

v_gene: TRBV5-1
j_gene: TRBJ1-4
d_gene: NA
len: 14
CDR3aa: CASSLDSMGGKLFF

v_gene: TRBV9
j_gene: TRBJ2-7
d_gene: NA
len: 14
CDR3aa: CASSDSLTGYEQYF

v_gene: TRBV19
j_gene: TRBJ2-7
d_gene: NA
len: 14
CDR3aa: CASSIKGRGHEQYF

v_gene: TRBV9
j_gene: TRBJ1-2
d_gene: NA
len: 14
CDR3aa: CASSVIPTNYGYTF

v_gene: TRBV5-1
j_gene: TRBJ2-2
d_gene: NA
len: 15
CDR3aa: CASSLPAANTGELFF

v_gene: TRBV5-1
j_gene: TRBJ1-4
d_gene: NA
len: 17
CDR3aa: CASSFFQGGTTNEKLFF

v_gene: TRBV28
j_gene: TRBJ2-5
d_gene: NA
len: 15
CDR3aa: CASSFGTPYQETQYF

v_gene: TRBV18
j_gene: TRBJ1-4
d_gene: NA
len: 14
CDR3aa: CASSPPGTNEKLFF

v_gene: TRBV28
j_gene: TRBJ2-3
d_gene: NA
len: 11
CDR3aa: CATLFSDTQYF

v_gene: TRBV28
j_gene: TRBJ1-1
d_gene: NA
len: 14
CDR3aa: CASSSAGSNTEAFF

v_gene: TRBV2
j_gene: TRBJ1-4
d_gene: TRBD1
len: 14
CDR3aa: CASSTGTAHEKLFF

v_gene: TRBV11-3
j_gene: TRBJ2-7
d_gene: NA
len: 12
CDR3aa: CASSRQSGEQYF

v_gene: TRBV7-8
j_gene: TRBJ2-2
d_gene: NA
len: 16
CDR3aa: CASSLVGGANTGELFF

v_gene: TRBV29-1
j_gene: TRBJ1-2
d_gene: NA
len: 13
CDR3aa: CSVDQQIAYGYTF

v_gene: TRBV5-4
j_gene: TRBJ2-5
d_gene: NA
len: 13
CDR3aa: CASSLQAGETQYF

v_gene: TRBV28
j_gene: TRBJ2-1
d_gene: TRBD1
len: 15
CDR3aa: CASRTGTVSYNEQFF

v_gene: TRBV7-9
j_gene: TRBJ1-1
d_gene: NA
len: 15
CDR3aa: CASSLGAGINTEAFF

v_gene: TRBV29-1
j_gene: TRBJ1-2
d_gene: NA
len: 13
CDR3aa: CSVEPGPLYGYTF

v_gene: TRBV19
j_gene: TRBJ1-6
d_gene: NA
len: 15
CDR3aa: CASRLGQTVNSPLHF

v_gene: TRBV5-4
j_gene: TRBJ1-1
d_gene: NA
len: 14
CDR3aa: CASSLKQGSPEAFF

v_gene: TRBV14
j_gene: TRBJ1-1
d_gene: NA
len: 15
CDR3aa: CASSHGLVTNTEAFF

v_gene: TRBV5-5
j_gene: TRBJ1-1
d_gene: NA
len: 16
CDR3aa: CASSLGGAVLNTEAFF

v_gene: TRBV15
j_gene: TRBJ1-3
d_gene: NA
len: 15
CDR3aa: CATSREVERTYTIYF

v_gene: TRBV30
j_gene: TRBJ2-6
d_gene: NA
len: 16
CDR3aa: CAWSRGGYSGANVLTF

v_gene: TRBV28
j_gene: TRBJ2-1
d_gene: NA
len: 15
CDR3aa: CASSFGVDVNNEQFF

v_gene: TRBV6-5
j_gene: TRBJ2-7
d_gene: NA
len: 15
CDR3aa: CASSYSKRVLYEQYF

v_gene: TRBV7-2
j_gene: TRBJ2-1
d_gene: NA
len: 16
CDR3aa: CASSDVGVRKNNEQFF

v_gene: TRBV6-5
j_gene: TRBJ1-5
d_gene: TRBD1
len: 15
CDR3aa: CASRTGQFSNQPQHF

v_gene: TRBV10-2
j_gene: TRBJ2-5
d_gene: NA
len: 16
CDR3aa: CASSDFGGAKRETQYF

v_gene: TRBV5-1
j_gene: TRBJ2-1
d_gene: TRBD2
len: 15
CDR3aa: CASSFGTIQVNEQFF

v_gene: TRBV7-9
j_gene: TRBJ1-1
d_gene: NA
len: 13
CDR3aa: CASSTQGNTEAFF

v_gene: TRBV19
j_gene: TRBJ2-5
d_gene: NA
len: 16
CDR3aa: CASSMRADLGRVTQYF